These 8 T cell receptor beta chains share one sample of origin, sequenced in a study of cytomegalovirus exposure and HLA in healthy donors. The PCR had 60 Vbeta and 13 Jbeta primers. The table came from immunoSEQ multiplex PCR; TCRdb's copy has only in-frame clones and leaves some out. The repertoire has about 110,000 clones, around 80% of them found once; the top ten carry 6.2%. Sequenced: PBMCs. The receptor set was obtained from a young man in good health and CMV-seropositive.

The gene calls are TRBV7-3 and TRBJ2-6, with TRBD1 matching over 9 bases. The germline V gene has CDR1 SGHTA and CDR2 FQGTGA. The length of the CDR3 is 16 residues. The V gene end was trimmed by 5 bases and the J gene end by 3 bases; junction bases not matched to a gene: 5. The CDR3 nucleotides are TGTGCCAGCAGCAAGGGACAGGGAGTTGGGGCCAACGTCCTGACTTTC. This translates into CASSKGQGVGANVLTF.

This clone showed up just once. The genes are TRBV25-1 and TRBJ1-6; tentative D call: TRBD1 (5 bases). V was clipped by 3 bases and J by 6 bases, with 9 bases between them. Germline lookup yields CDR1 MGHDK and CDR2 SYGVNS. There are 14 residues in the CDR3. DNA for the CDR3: TGTGCCAGCAGTGACCGGGGGTTTAATTCACCCCTCCACTTT. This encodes CASSDRGFNSPLHF.

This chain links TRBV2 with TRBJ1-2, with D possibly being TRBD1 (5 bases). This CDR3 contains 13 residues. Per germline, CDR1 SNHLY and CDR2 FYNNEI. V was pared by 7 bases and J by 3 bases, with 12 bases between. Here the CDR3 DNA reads TGTGCCAGCATGGGACTAGATGACTATGGCTACACCTTC. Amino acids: CASMGLDDYGYTF.

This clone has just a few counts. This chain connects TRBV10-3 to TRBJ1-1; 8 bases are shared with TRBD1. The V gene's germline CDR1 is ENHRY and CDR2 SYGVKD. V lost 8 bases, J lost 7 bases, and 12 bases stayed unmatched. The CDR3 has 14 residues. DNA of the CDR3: TGTGCCATCGGGGGGTTCGGACAGGGAGGTGAAGCTTTCTTT. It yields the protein CAIGGFGQGGEAFF.

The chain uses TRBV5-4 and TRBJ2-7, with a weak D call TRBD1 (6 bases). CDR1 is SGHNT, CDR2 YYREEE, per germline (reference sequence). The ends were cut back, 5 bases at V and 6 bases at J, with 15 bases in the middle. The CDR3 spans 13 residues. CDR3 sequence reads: CASSFGGAGEQYF. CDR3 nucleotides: TGTGCCAGCAGTTTTGGGGGCGCGGGCGAGCAGTACTTC.

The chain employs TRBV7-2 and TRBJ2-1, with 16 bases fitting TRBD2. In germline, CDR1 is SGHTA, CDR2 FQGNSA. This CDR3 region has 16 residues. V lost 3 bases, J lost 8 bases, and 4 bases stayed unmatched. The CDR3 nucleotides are TGTGCCAGCAGCTTGGGGACTAGCGGGGGGGGCGATGAGCAGTTCTTC. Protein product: CASSLGTSGGGDEQFF.

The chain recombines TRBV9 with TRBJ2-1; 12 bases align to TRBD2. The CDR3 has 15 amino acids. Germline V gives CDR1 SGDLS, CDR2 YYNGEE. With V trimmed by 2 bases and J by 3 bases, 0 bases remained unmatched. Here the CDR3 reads CASSVTSGGYNEQFF. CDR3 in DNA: TGTGCCAGCAGCGTGACTAGCGGGGGCTACAATGAGCAGTTCTTC.

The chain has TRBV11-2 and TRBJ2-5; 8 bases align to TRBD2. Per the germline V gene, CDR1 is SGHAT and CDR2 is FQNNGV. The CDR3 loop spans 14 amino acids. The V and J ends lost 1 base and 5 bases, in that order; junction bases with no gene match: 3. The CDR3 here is CASSLVGGGETQYF. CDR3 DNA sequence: TGTGCCAGCAGCTTAGTTGGCGGGGGGGAGACCCAGTACTTC.